The next 17 T cell receptor beta chains were all read from a single sample in a study of T cell responses to AZD1222 COVID-19 vaccine. Assay used: immunoSEQ multiplex PCR; TCRdb lists only in-frame clones, some missing. The table has more than 150,000 clones, 94% seen once. The sample consisted of peripheral blood, taken on day 0 of AZD1222 vaccination. The receptors were sampled from an adult in good health.

The chain recombines TRBV15 with TRBJ1-2; maybe TRBD1 (5 bases). Germline V lookup: CDR1 LNHNV, CDR2 YYDKDF (reference sequence). Trimming took 1 base from V and 3 from J, leaving 21 bases between them. The CDR3 totals 18 residues. CDR3 DNA sequence: TGTGCCACCAGCAGAGGGACAAAAGATCTAGCCCATGACTATGGCTACACCTTC. Protein product: CATSRGTKDLAHDYGYTF.

The chain is built from TRBV7-9 and TRBJ2-7; perhaps TRBD2 as D (6 bases). The V and J ends lost 5 bases and 0 bases respectively, with 8 bases between them. CDR3 length equals 13 residues. Germline V lookup: CDR1 SEHNR, CDR2 FQNEAQ (reference sequence). This CDR3 is CASSDGGSYEQYF. CDR3 nucleotides: TGTGCCAGCAGCGACGGGGGCTCCTACGAGCAGTACTTC.

The rearrangement uses TRBV9 and TRBJ2-2; no definite D call. Germline values: CDR1 SGDLS, CDR2 YYNGEE. V was trimmed by 1 base and J by 0 bases, leaving 10 bases between them. CDR3 size: 16 residues. The CDR3 loop is CASSVRAASNTGELFF. The CDR3 DNA sequence: TGTGCCAGCAGCGTACGGGCAGCCTCGAACACCGGGGAGCTGTTTTTT.

The V call is TRBV11-2, the J call TRBJ2-1; 7 bases are a match to TRBD1. The junction had 7 bases not matched to a gene; V was cut back by 4 bases and J by 4 bases. This CDR3 is 15 amino acids long. Germline CDR1 and CDR2: SGHAT and FQNNGV. CDR3 in DNA: TGTGCCAGCAGCTCCTCGACAGGGTCTTACAATGAGCAGTTCTTC. As protein: CASSSSTGSYNEQFF. Combining the CDR3 with reference TRBV11-2 and TRBJ2-1 gives the whole variable domain EAGVAQSPRYKIIEKRQSVAFWCNPISGHATLYWYQQILGQGPKLLIQFQNNGVVDDSQLPKDRFSAERLKGVDSTLKIQPAKLEDSAVYLCASSSSTGSYNEQFFGPGTRLTVL.

V usage is TRBV28 and J usage is TRBJ2-1, with TRBD1 identical over 8 bases. V gave up 6 bases and J gave up 7 bases; unmatched junction bases: 11. The CDR3 is 15 amino acids. In germline, CDR1 is MDHEN, CDR2 SYDVKM. Here the CDR3 DNA reads TGTGCCAGCAGCCGAACAGGGGGTTTAGTGAATGAGCAGTTCTTC. Its translation: CASSRTGGLVNEQFF.

The chain recombines TRBV2 with TRBJ2-1; 10 bases match TRBD2. V dropped 5 bases and J dropped 7; count of bases not matched to a gene: 8. Germline CDR1 SNHLY, CDR2 FYNNEI. There are 15 residues in the CDR3. The CDR3 loop reads CASSPAGGPLNEQFF. CDR3 DNA sequence: TGTGCCAGCAGTCCAGCGGGAGGGCCATTGAATGAGCAGTTCTTC.

The CDR3 nucleotides read TGTGCCAGCAGCTCCTTCGGGATCAATGAGCAGTTCTTC. Translation: CASSSFGINEQFF. The rearrangement links TRBV7-3 to TRBJ2-1; D perhaps matches TRBD2 (5 bases). The germline CDR1 and CDR2 sequences are SGHTA and FQGTGA. Trimming took 4 bases from V and 6 from J, leaving 10 bases between them. The length of the CDR3 is 13 residues.

This CDR3 is CAWSPDSRVYSPLHF. The CDR3 DNA reads TGTGCCTGGAGTCCGGACAGTCGGGTTTATTCACCCCTCCACTTT. The genes are TRBV30 and TRBJ1-6; possibly TRBD1 for D (6 bases). CDR3 length equals 15 residues. CDR1 and CDR2 from the germline V gene are GTSNPN and SVGIG (reference sequence). With 2 bases removed from V and 8 bases from J, the gap between germline ends came to 16 bases.

The table lists this clone with a count of one. This rearrangement joins TRBV19 to TRBJ1-2; 7 bases map to TRBD1. The V and J ends lost 8 bases and 4 bases, in that order; junction bases with no gene match: 7. The germline V gene encodes CDR1 LNHDA and CDR2 SQIVND (reference sequence). CDR3 length equals 13 residues. The CDR3 bases are TGTGCCAGTCACCCTGGGACAGCCTATGGCTACACCTTC. Its translation is CASHPGTAYGYTF.

The CDR3 nucleotides are TGTGCCAGCAGTTTAAATCAGCCCCAGCATTTT. Translating it yields CASSLNQPQHF. V is TRBV12-3 or TRBV12-4 and J is TRBJ1-5; no reliable D call. The CDR3 consists of 11 residues. V was clipped by 2 bases and J by 4 bases, with 0 bases between them.

The genes are TRBV2 and TRBJ2-1, with D unresolved. CDR3 size: 13 residues. Trimming removed 3 bases from V and 6 bases from J, with 9 bases in between. CDR1 and CDR2 (germline): SNHLY, FYNNEI. In nucleotides, the CDR3 is TGTGCCAGCAGTGACGGCCCGGCCAATGAGCAGTTCTTC. Residues: CASSDGPANEQFF.

The genes are TRBV7-9 and TRBJ2-1; 7 bases are a match to TRBD2. The J segment lost 6 bases and the V segment lost 5 bases, leaving 7 bases of the junction unmatched. The germline V gene encodes CDR1 SEHNR and CDR2 FQNEAQ (reference sequence). There are 14 residues in the CDR3. CDR3 DNA: TGTGCCAGCAGCCGGACTAGGGAGGGCAATGAGCAGTTCTTC. This translates into CASSRTREGNEQFF. The full variable domain, in which reference TRBV7-9 and TRBJ2-1 provide the parts outside the CDR3, is DTGVSQNPRHKITKRGQNVTFRCDPISEHNRLYWYRQTLGQGPEFLTYFQNEAQLEKSRLLSDRFSAERPKGSFSTLEIQRTEQGDSAMYLCASSRTREGNEQFFGPGTRLTVL.

J is TRBJ1-4 and V is TRBV5-5; D call uncertain. Trimming cost V 1 base and J 0 bases, with 10 bases left between them. The CDR3 loop spans 16 amino acids. In germline, CDR1 is SGHKS, CDR2 YYEKEE (reference sequence). The DNA for the CDR3 is TGTGCCAGCAGCTTGACTAGCACTGCAACTAATGAAAAACTGTTTTTT. Translated, it gives CASSLTSTATNEKLFF.

The chain combines TRBV28 with TRBJ1-5, with a tentative D call TRBD1 (6 bases). V lost 6 bases, J lost 1 base, and 25 bases lay in between. CDR1 is MDHEN, CDR2 SYDVKM, per germline. The CDR3 is made up of 19 amino acids. CDR3 region: CASSPYRDEGPVSNQPQHF. The DNA of the CDR3 is TGTGCCAGCAGCCCCTACAGGGATGAAGGGCCGGTGAGCAATCAGCCCCAGCATTTT. The entire variable domain, with the rest obtained from reference TRBV28 and TRBJ1-5, is as follows: DVKVTQSSRYLVKRTGEKVFLECVQDMDHENMFWYRQDPGLGLRLIYFSYDVKMKEKGDIPEGYSVSREKKERFSLILESASTNQTSMYLCASSPYRDEGPVSNQPQHFGDGTRLSIL.

This clone was observed once. V and J are TRBV15 and TRBJ2-5; D not certain. Germline V gives CDR1 LNHNV, CDR2 YYDKDF (reference sequence). V was pared by 1 base and J by 4 bases, with 7 bases between. The CDR3 spans 13 residues. Written as DNA, the CDR3 is TGTGCCACCAGCAGAGCGGTAGCAGAGACCCAGTACTTC. Translating gives CATSRAVAETQYF.

The genes are TRBV3-1 (or the pseudogene TRBV3-2) and TRBJ2-1; maybe TRBD2 (7 bases). This CDR3 spans 16 amino acids. The germline CDR1 and CDR2 sequences are LGHDT and YNNKEL (reference sequence). V lost 1 base, J lost 7 bases, and 17 bases lay in between. CDR3 sequence reads: CASSQAMPRGGNEQFF. The CDR3, as DNA: TGTGCCAGCAGCCAAGCAATGCCGAGGGGGGGGAATGAGCAGTTCTTC.

The chain is built from TRBV9 and TRBJ2-2; no firm D call. The germline CDR1 and CDR2 sequences are SGDLS and YYNGEE. Between the trimmed V and J ends, which lost 3 bases and 0 bases, there was a span of 15 bases. There are 17 residues in the CDR3. In nucleotides, the CDR3 is TGTGCCAGCAGCGGGGCAGGAGTGGACCCGAACACCGGGGAGCTGTTTTTT. It encodes CASSGAGVDPNTGELFF.